One sample yielded the 31 T cell receptor beta chains listed below, sequenced in a study of OX40 agonist ivuxolimab in advanced cancers. Library preparation was by the immunoSEQ multiplex PCR assay. TCRdb's version of the immuneACCESS table is confined to in-frame rearrangements and falls short of the full clone set. An unresolved V gene accounts for under half of the shortfall where checked; the remainder is of unknown origin. Recorded for this sample are fewer than 50,000 clones; 92% of them occurred a single time. The ten largest clones capture roughly 15% of the sample. The sample consisted of CD4+ or CD8+ T cells sorted from blood, taken in a trial of the OX40 agonist ivuxolimab. These receptors were taken from an adult with an advanced solid tumor such as melanoma, head and neck, liver or kidney cancer.

The V gene is TRBV19, the J gene TRBJ2-7; D not resolved. The CDR3 sequence is 10 residues long. Germline values: CDR1 LNHDA, CDR2 SQIVND (reference sequence). CDR3 DNA: TGTGCTAGGAGCTCCTACGAGCAGTACTTC. Translated: CARSSYEQYF.

The V call is TRBV6-5, the J call TRBJ1-3; the match to TRBD1 covers 10 bases. The germline CDR1 and CDR2 sequences are MNHEY and SVGAGI. V dropped 8 bases and J dropped 0; count of bases not matched to a gene: 1. This CDR3 region has 14 residues. The CDR3 DNA reads TGTGCCAGCGGGGACAGGGGCTCTGGAAACACCATATATTTT. Its translation is CASGDRGSGNTIYF.

The chain joins TRBV9 to TRBJ1-1, with D perhaps TRBD1 (5 bases). The CDR3 has 13 residues. Germline CDR1 SGDLS, CDR2 YYNGEE. The V gene lost 3 bases and the J gene lost 3 bases, with 9 bases spanning the gap. This CDR3 reads CASSGQLDTEAFF. In nucleotides, the CDR3 is TGTGCCAGCAGCGGACAGCTTGACACTGAAGCTTTCTTT.

The gene calls are TRBV30 and TRBJ2-1, with D unclear. The germline V gene has CDR1 GTSNPN and CDR2 SVGIG (reference sequence). V was trimmed by 4 bases and J by 3 bases, leaving 7 bases between them. The CDR3 has 12 amino acids. As DNA, the CDR3 is TGTGCCTGGAAAGGAGACTACAATGAGCAGTTCTTC. It yields the protein CAWKGDYNEQFF.

V usage is TRBV19 and J usage is TRBJ1-1; no firm D call. V was shortened by 5 bases and J by 6 bases, with 7 bases between the two germline ends. The CDR3 is 11 residues long. Germline values: CDR1 LNHDA, CDR2 SQIVND (reference sequence). This chain's CDR3 is CASSLGPEAFF. The CDR3 DNA sequence: TGTGCCAGTAGTTTGGGCCCTGAAGCTTTCTTT.

This clone has only one observation. This chain joins TRBV19 and TRBJ2-1; TRBD2 agrees at 7 bases. Germline lookup yields CDR1 LNHDA and CDR2 SQIVND (reference sequence). The CDR3 has 12 residues. V trimming: 5 bases; J trimming: 7 bases; junction bases outside the gene matches: 2. In nucleotides, the CDR3 is TGTGCCAGTAGTTCGGGGGGAAATGAGCAGTTCTTC. Its translation: CASSSGGNEQFF.

The table lists this clone with a count of one. V usage is TRBV28 and J usage is TRBJ2-1, with D unclear. Germline loops: CDR1 MDHEN, CDR2 SYDVKM. The CDR3 is 13 residues long. Trimming pared 3 bases from V and 6 bases from J, leaving 9 bases between. DNA of the CDR3: TGTGCCAGCAGTTTTAGTAGTATCAATGAGCAGTTCTTC. Translating gives CASSFSSINEQFF.

This chain connects TRBV5-1 to TRBJ2-2; possibly TRBD1 for D (7 bases). V was trimmed by 0 bases and J by 3 bases, leaving 18 bases between them. Germline CDR1 is SGHRS and CDR2 is YFSETQ. The CDR3 extends over 18 amino acids. As DNA, the CDR3 is TGCGCCAGCAGCTTGGAAGGGGGCGGGACCCCGTACACCGGGGAGCTGTTTTTT. Its translation: CASSLEGGGTPYTGELFF. Full variable domain (missing parts from reference TRBV5-1 and TRBJ2-2): KAGVTQTPRYLIKTRGQQVTLSCSPISGHRSVSWYQQTPGQGLQFLFEYFSETQRNKGNFPGRFSGRQFSNSRSEMNVSTLELGDSALYLCASSLEGGGTPYTGELFFGEGSRLTVL.

By share, this clone counts as medium-sized. The chain combines TRBV9 with TRBJ1-5; tentative D call: TRBD1 (5 bases). The CDR3 has 15 residues. CDR1 and CDR2 from the germline V gene are SGDLS and YYNGEE. V was trimmed by 5 bases and J by 1 base, leaving 13 bases between them. Written as DNA, the CDR3 is TGTGCCAGCAGTCGGGACGGCGGGAGCAATCAGCCCCAGCATTTT. Its translation is CASSRDGGSNQPQHF.

The J gene is TRBJ2-7, the V gene TRBV28; 7 nucleotides align to TRBD2. The V segment lost 3 bases and the J segment 3 bases; nucleotides outside the gene matches: 8. CDR1 and CDR2 (germline): MDHEN, SYDVKM. The CDR3 has 15 amino acids. This chain's CDR3 is CASSLGGLDLYEQYF. CDR3 coding DNA: TGTGCCAGCAGTTTGGGGGGGTTAGACCTCTACGAGCAGTACTTC.

The rearrangement uses TRBV6-5 and TRBJ1-1; D call uncertain. This CDR3 spans 11 amino acids. Deletions cut 7 bases from V and 1 base from J, with 4 bases between. From germline, CDR1 is MNHEY and CDR2 SVGAGI. As DNA, the CDR3 is TGTGCCAGCATCGGGAACACTGAAGCTTTCTTT. Protein: CASIGNTEAFF.

About this clone: This CDR3 is also generated by other DNA sequences in the sample. The chain is built from TRBV29-1 and TRBJ1-2, with TRBD1 as a possible D gene (6 bases). V lost 2 bases and J 8 bases, leaving 9 bases between the germline ends. Germline V gene lookup returns CDR1 SQVTM and CDR2 ANQGSEA. The CDR3 contains 11 residues. The chain's CDR3 is CSVEKGGGYTF. For the CDR3, the DNA is TGCAGCGTTGAAAAGGGGGGGGGCTACACCTTC.

The rearrangement joins TRBV23-1 to TRBJ1-2; D unclear. TRBV23-1 is classed as an ORF, of uncertain function. V was trimmed by 2 bases and J by 8 bases, leaving 24 bases between them. CDR3 length: 17 residues. Written as DNA, the CDR3 is TGCGCCAGCAGTCAAGAGTCCACGGTGTTTGAGGTTCGGGGCTACACCTTC. It yields the protein CASSQESTVFEVRGYTF.

This clone was seen a single time. The rearrangement uses TRBV27 and TRBJ2-5; weak D call: TRBD2 (6 bases). This CDR3 has 13 residues. V dropped 4 bases and J dropped 5 bases, with 11 bases sitting between them. From germline, CDR1 is MNHEY and CDR2 SMNVEV (reference sequence). In DNA form, the CDR3 reads TGTGCCAGCAGTTCTAGCGCAGATGAGACCCAGTACTTC. This encodes CASSSSADETQYF.

This clone was observed once. The genes are TRBV29-1 and TRBJ2-3, with D unresolved. The CDR3 has 13 amino acids. In germline, CDR1 is SQVTM, CDR2 ANQGSEA. V lost 0 bases and J lost 1, with 5 bases in between. The CDR3: CSVEELGTDTQYF. The DNA for the CDR3 is TGCAGCGTTGAAGAACTGGGCACAGATACGCAGTATTTT.

The chain couples TRBV6-5 to TRBJ2-6; no definite D call. This CDR3 has 16 amino acids. Germline assignment: CDR1 MNHEY and CDR2 SVGAGI. Deletions cut 0 bases from V and 2 bases from J, with 8 bases between. The CDR3 sequence is CASSYSSAAGANVLTF. The CDR3 DNA sequence: TGTGCCAGCAGTTACTCTTCGGCGGCTGGGGCCAACGTCCTGACTTTC.

The CDR3: CASMGLHGGGELFF. CDR3 in DNA: TGTGCCAGTATGGGACTCCATGGGGGCGGGGAGCTGTTTTTT. V is TRBV19 and J is TRBJ2-2, with D tentatively TRBD2 (6 bases). Trimming took off 7 bases at V and 7 bases at J, with 16 bases between the two ends. The CDR3 is 14 residues long. Germline CDR1 LNHDA, CDR2 SQIVND (reference sequence).

Points on this clone: Other DNA sequences in this sample translate to the same CDR3. V and J are TRBV27 and TRBJ2-7; D is possibly TRBD1 (5 bases). The CDR3 has 14 residues. The germline gives CDR1 MNHEY, CDR2 SMNVEV (reference sequence). Trimming shortened V by 3 bases and J by 0 bases, and 9 bases separated the two germline ends. This CDR3 reads CASSFGDSSYEQYF. The CDR3 DNA follows: TGTGCCAGCAGTTTCGGAGACAGCTCCTACGAGCAGTACTTC.

This clone has just one count. The V gene is TRBV5-1, the J gene TRBJ2-6; TRBD1 or TRBD2 may be the D gene (5 bases each). Trimming cost V 0 bases and J 4 bases, with 14 bases left between them. Looked up from germline, CDR1 is SGHRS and CDR2 is YFSETQ. This CDR3 is 17 amino acids long. The CDR3 coding sequence is TGCGCCAGCAGCTTGGAACCGGGACCGGCAGGGGCCAACGTCCTGACTTTC. Residues: CASSLEPGPAGANVLTF.

This sequence joins TRBV5-1 and TRBJ2-1; either TRBD1 or TRBD2 may supply D (5 bases each). The CDR3 loop spans 13 amino acids. Looked up from germline, CDR1 is SGHRS and CDR2 is YFSETQ. V lost 0 bases and J 9 bases, leaving 10 bases between the germline ends. CDR3 region: CASSLGRGSEQFF. The DNA for the CDR3 is TGCGCCAGCAGCTTGGGACGGGGCAGTGAGCAGTTCTTC.

The chain has TRBV6-5 and TRBJ2-7, with a weak D call TRBD2 (6 bases). The V end lost 0 bases, the J end lost 3 bases, and 12 bases lay between the germline ends. Germline V gives CDR1 MNHEY, CDR2 SVGAGI. CDR3 size: 15 residues. This CDR3 is CASSYSPGESYEQYF. In DNA form, the CDR3 reads TGTGCCAGCAGTTACTCCCCGGGAGAGAGCTACGAGCAGTACTTC.

Only one count was recorded for this clone. This chain links TRBV2 with TRBJ2-7, with D unresolved. The germline CDR1 and CDR2 sequences are SNHLY and FYNNEI. Trimming took 2 bases from V and 3 from J, leaving 5 bases between them. The CDR3 is made up of 12 amino acids. CDR3 in amino acids: CASSENYYEQYF. CDR3 nucleotides: TGTGCCAGCAGTGAAAACTACTACGAGCAGTACTTC.

The chain employs TRBV4-1 and TRBJ2-2; D gene unclear. Germline V gene sequence: CDR1 MGHRA, CDR2 YSYEKL. Between the trimmed V and J ends, which lost 4 bases and 4 bases, there was a span of 10 bases. The CDR3 is 14 residues long. The CDR3 DNA is TGCGCCAGCAGCCCCCCCGGGTTCACCGGGGAGCTGTTTTTT. This codes for CASSPPGFTGELFF.

This clone was picked up one time. The chain joins TRBV7-9 to TRBJ2-5; D tentatively reads TRBD1 or TRBD2 (5 bases each). The DNA end favors TRBJ2-7, so the J call may be wrong. Germline lookup yields CDR1 SEHNR and CDR2 FQNEAQ (reference sequence). The CDR3 consists of 15 residues. CDR3 sequence reads: CASSLGDLSPYEQYF. The CDR3 nucleotides read TGTGCCAGCAGCTTGGGGGACCTAAGTCCCTACGAGCAGTACTTC.

This rearrangement joins TRBV27 to TRBJ2-5; D is possibly TRBD1 (6 bases). The V end lost 5 bases, the J end lost 1 base, and 11 bases lay between the germline ends. The CDR3 runs to 14 residues. Germline CDR1 and CDR2: MNHEY and SMNVEV (reference sequence). The CDR3: CASSPWGRQETQYF. As DNA, the CDR3 is TGTGCCAGCAGTCCCTGGGGGCGCCAAGAGACCCAGTACTTC.

The chain carries TRBV19 and TRBJ2-7; possibly TRBD1 for D (6 bases). Germline CDR1 LNHDA, CDR2 SQIVND (reference sequence). The CDR3 is made up of 14 amino acids. V was pared by 3 bases and J by 4 bases, with 13 bases between. The CDR3 DNA reads as TGTGCCAGTAGTATCGGTACAGGGCGATACGAGCAGTACTTC. Protein product: CASSIGTGRYEQYF.

This chain connects TRBV6-1 to TRBJ2-1; TRBD1 is a possible D gene (5 bases). The CDR3 contains 15 residues. Per the germline V gene, CDR1 is MNHNS and CDR2 is SASEGT. The V end lost 5 bases, the J end lost 0 bases, and 11 bases lay between the germline ends. The CDR3 bases are TGTGCCAGCAGTTCCCCGGACAACTCCTACAATGAGCAGTTCTTC. Translation gives CASSSPDNSYNEQFF.

The V call is TRBV28, the J call TRBJ1-5, with TRBD1 as a possible D gene (6 bases). CDR1 and CDR2 from the germline V gene are MDHEN and SYDVKM. This CDR3 has 14 residues. Trimming took off 2 bases at V and 5 bases at J, with 10 bases between the two ends. The CDR3 DNA sequence: TGTGCCAGCAGTTTACCGGGGGGCGATCAGCCCCAGCATTTT. Translating it yields CASSLPGGDQPQHF.

V and J are TRBV7-9 and TRBJ2-1; 10 nucleotides line up with TRBD2. The CDR3 consists of 15 residues. Per germline, CDR1 SEHNR and CDR2 FQNEAQ (reference sequence). The V and J ends lost 5 bases and 8 bases, in that order; junction bases with no gene match: 9. CDR3 bases: TGTGCCAGCAGCCCCCCAGGAGCGGGAGGGCATGAGCAGTTCTTC. Residues: CASSPPGAGGHEQFF.

This clone was detected a few times. V usage is TRBV28 and J usage is TRBJ1-1; D gene ambiguous. The CDR3 is 13 residues long. Germline V gene lookup returns CDR1 MDHEN and CDR2 SYDVKM. Trimming took 10 bases from V and 0 from J, leaving 12 bases between them. Written as DNA, the CDR3 is TGTGCCACCGACGATGGGGTGAACACTGAAGCTTTCTTT. Its translation is CATDDGVNTEAFF.

The CDR3: CASSISVDLSSYEQYF. The CDR3 bases are TGTGCCAGTAGTATCTCTGTCGACCTGAGCTCCTACGAGCAGTACTTC. This chain connects TRBV19 to TRBJ2-7; D unclear. The CDR3 loop spans 16 amino acids. V was clipped by 3 bases and J by 0 bases, with 15 bases between them. The germline CDR1 and CDR2 sequences are LNHDA and SQIVND (reference sequence). Looking up the rest from reference TRBV19 and TRBJ2-7 gives the full variable domain: DGGITQSPKYLFRKEGQNVTLSCEQNLNHDAMYWYRQDPGQGLRLIYYSQIVNDFQKGDIAEGYSVSREKKESFPLTVTSAQKNPTAFYLCASSISVDLSSYEQYFGPGTRLTVT.